This TCR beta chain was obtained from a study of cytomegalovirus exposure and HLA in healthy donors. Unmatched junction bases numbered 5, after V lost 3 bases and J lost 4 bases. The CDR3 runs to 15 residues. Germline V lookup: CDR1 SGDLS, CDR2 YYNGEE. PCR employed 60 Vbeta and 13 Jbeta primers. Profiled with immunoSEQ multiplex PCR; TCRdb holds only in-frame clones, not every one. This sample contains approximately 120,000 clones. The sequencing input was PBMCs. The source of this sequence is a man younger than 35 in good health and CMV-seronegative. The gene calls are TRBV9 and TRBJ2-5, with 11 bases that match TRBD1. The CDR3 DNA is TGTGCCAGCAGCGCCGGGACAGGGGGGGGAGAGACCCAGTACTTC. Amino acid sequence: CASSAGTGGGETQYF.